This T cell receptor (beta chain) was identified in a study of OX40 agonist ivuxolimab in advanced cancers. Study at large: Three patients got partial responses; one had hepatocellular carcinoma and two had cutaneous melanoma.

The table came from immunoSEQ multiplex PCR; TCRdb's copy has only in-frame clones and leaves some out. The table lists about 98,000 clones, around 85% of them singletons. The V end was cut by 5 bases, the J end by 7 bases, with 9 bases between. The CDR3 covers 12 residues. Per the germline V gene, CDR1 is MNHNY and CDR2 is SVGAGI (reference sequence). The sequence was obtained from an adult with an advanced solid tumor such as melanoma, head and neck, liver or kidney cancer. The material sequenced was CD4+ or CD8+ T cells sorted from blood, taken in a trial of the OX40 agonist ivuxolimab. The gene calls are TRBV6-6 and TRBJ2-1; D assignment may be TRBD1 or TRBD2 (6 bases each). Here the CDR3 reads CASSPGANEQFF. The CDR3 coding sequence is TGTGCCAGCAGTCCGGGGGCGAATGAGCAGTTCTTC.